This is a list of T cell receptor beta chains from one sample in a study of identical twins. Using its own MiXCR run on the 5' RACE reads, TCRdb lists one record per CDR3 protein. The top ten hold roughly 0.97% of the sample, which has some 660,000 distinct CDR3 sequences, 8.5% to 9.5% seen once. This sample also appeared in a second study, on yellow fever vaccine responses in identical twins.

The material sequenced was PBMCs. These receptors were obtained from a young woman in good health. Both conserved end residues are part of each CDR3. D genes are given only for firm matches. The size entry is marked missing in some rows and otherwise reads once, few, many or a size class.

CDR3aa: CASSPLPGPNTGELFF
CDR3nt: TGTGCCAGCTCACCGCTTCCGGGACCAAACACCGGGGAGCTGTTTTTT
abundance: few
v_gene: TRBV18
d_gene: NA
j_gene: TRBJ2-2

CDR3aa: CASSLVTGPNYGYTF
CDR3nt: TGTGCCAGCAGCTTAGTGACAGGGCCAAACTATGGCTACACCTTC
abundance: NA
v_gene: TRBV7-9
d_gene: TRBD1
j_gene: TRBJ1-2

CDR3aa: CASSNFGLGQETQYF
CDR3nt: TGCGCCAGCAGCAACTTCGGACTAGGGCAAGAGACCCAGTACTTC
abundance: few
v_gene: TRBV5-1
d_gene: TRBD2
j_gene: TRBJ2-5

CDR3aa: CSVRGDPYGYTF
CDR3nt: TGCAGCGTCCGGGGGGATCCCTATGGCTACACCTTC
abundance: few
v_gene: TRBV29-1
d_gene: NA
j_gene: TRBJ1-2

CDR3aa: CASSSGTSGTQEQYF
CDR3nt: TGTGCCAGCAGTTCCGGGACTAGCGGGACGCAGGAGCAGTACTTC
abundance: few
v_gene: TRBV27
d_gene: TRBD2
j_gene: TRBJ2-7

CDR3aa: CSARDRGLGTYFVGNQPQHF
CDR3nt: TGCAGTGCTAGAGATCGAGGTTTGGGGACCTATTTTGTGGGCAATCAGCCCCAGCATTTT
abundance: many
v_gene: TRBV20-1
d_gene: NA
j_gene: TRBJ1-5

CDR3aa: CASSRRSAGYTDTQYF
CDR3nt: TGTGCCAGCAGCCGCAGGAGCGCAGGATACACAGATACGCAGTATTTT
abundance: NA
v_gene: TRBV3-1
d_gene: NA
j_gene: TRBJ2-3

CDR3aa: CASSQGAGQGTYEQYF
CDR3nt: TGCGCCAGCAGCCAAGGGGCGGGACAGGGGACCTACGAGCAGTACTTC
abundance: few
v_gene: TRBV4-3
d_gene: TRBD1
j_gene: TRBJ2-7

CDR3aa: CASSTFGTPGGDTQYF
CDR3nt: TGTGCCAGCAGCACTTTTGGGACCCCGGGCGGAGATACGCAGTATTTT
abundance: few
v_gene: TRBV11-2
d_gene: NA
j_gene: TRBJ2-3

CDR3aa: CASSFPQGTGMGGYEQYF
CDR3nt: TGTGCCAGCAGTTTCCCCCAGGGGACAGGGATGGGTGGGTACGAGCAGTACTTC
abundance: few
v_gene: TRBV12-3/TRBV12-4
d_gene: TRBD1
j_gene: TRBJ2-7

CDR3aa: CSVEPTSYQPQHF
CDR3nt: TGCAGCGTTGAACCGACCTCGTACCAGCCCCAGCATTTT
abundance: few
v_gene: TRBV29-1
d_gene: NA
j_gene: TRBJ1-5

CDR3aa: CATSQRGQGAGELFF
CDR3nt: TGTGCCACCAGCCAGAGGGGACAGGGGGCCGGGGAGCTGTTTTTT
abundance: NA
v_gene: TRBV3-1
d_gene: TRBD1
j_gene: TRBJ2-2

CDR3aa: CSARGGGLSTDTQYF
CDR3nt: TGCAGTGCTAGAGGAGGGGGGCTCAGCACAGATACGCAGTATTTT
abundance: few
v_gene: TRBV20-1
d_gene: NA
j_gene: TRBJ2-3

CDR3aa: CSARSSGGPDNEQFF
CDR3nt: TGCAGTGCTAGGTCTAGCGGGGGCCCTGACAATGAGCAGTTCTTC
abundance: NA
v_gene: TRBV20-1
d_gene: TRBD2
j_gene: TRBJ2-1

CDR3aa: CASSSRQGARETQYF
CDR3nt: TGTGCCAGCAGCTCAAGACAGGGGGCTAGGGAGACCCAGTACTTC
abundance: NA
v_gene: TRBV7-9
d_gene: TRBD1
j_gene: TRBJ2-5

CDR3aa: CASSQGYEHQPQHF
CDR3nt: TGTGCCAGCAGTCAGGGGTATGAGCATCAGCCCCAGCATTTT
abundance: few
v_gene: TRBV27
d_gene: NA
j_gene: TRBJ1-5

CDR3aa: CASSLGGGPNTDTQYF
CDR3nt: TGCGCCAGCAGCTTGGGCGGGGGCCCTAACACAGATACGCAGTATTTT
abundance: NA
v_gene: TRBV5-1
d_gene: NA
j_gene: TRBJ2-3

CDR3aa: CATPGTSEYEQYF
CDR3nt: TGTGCCACCCCCGGGACTAGCGAGTACGAGCAGTACTTC
abundance: few
v_gene: TRBV12-3/TRBV12-4
d_gene: TRBD2
j_gene: TRBJ2-7

CDR3aa: CASSFVAGGYNEQFF
CDR3nt: TGTGCCAGCAGCTTCGTAGCGGGGGGGTACAATGAGCAGTTCTTC
abundance: many
v_gene: TRBV3-1
d_gene: TRBD2
j_gene: TRBJ2-1

CDR3aa: CASSVGPRVTSSYEQYF
CDR3nt: TGTGCCAGCAGCGTTGGGCCACGGGTAACTAGCAGCTACGAGCAGTACTTC
abundance: few
v_gene: TRBV9
d_gene: NA
j_gene: TRBJ2-7

CDR3aa: CASSLRGGQTQYF
CDR3nt: TGTGCCAGCAGCTTACGGGGGGGTCAGACCCAGTACTTC
abundance: few
v_gene: TRBV7-2
d_gene: TRBD2
j_gene: TRBJ2-5

CDR3aa: CASSSKGLAGLLDTQYF
CDR3nt: TGTGCCAGCAGCTCCAAGGGACTAGCGGGATTATTGGATACGCAGTATTTT
abundance: NA
v_gene: TRBV7-9
d_gene: TRBD2
j_gene: TRBJ2-3

CDR3aa: CASSLPTEQITGELFF
CDR3nt: TGCGCCAGCAGCTTGCCCACGGAACAGATCACCGGGGAGCTGTTTTTT
abundance: many
v_gene: TRBV5-1
d_gene: NA
j_gene: TRBJ2-2

CDR3aa: CASSYLAGPHNEQFF
CDR3nt: TGTGCCAGCAGTTACCTAGCGGGGCCTCACAATGAGCAGTTCTTC
abundance: NA
v_gene: TRBV6-5
d_gene: TRBD2
j_gene: TRBJ2-1

CDR3aa: CASSDRHEQFF
CDR3nt: TGTGCCAGCAGTGACAGGCATGAGCAGTTCTTC
abundance: many
v_gene: TRBV6-1
d_gene: NA
j_gene: TRBJ2-1

CDR3aa: CASSLNRQFLNTEAFF
CDR3nt: TGTGCCAGCAGTTTGAACCGACAGTTTTTGAACACTGAAGCTTTCTTT
abundance: few
v_gene: TRBV6-5
d_gene: NA
j_gene: TRBJ1-1

CDR3aa: CASKSGYNEQFF
CDR3nt: TGTGCCAGCAAAAGCGGATACAATGAGCAGTTCTTC
abundance: few
v_gene: TRBV28
d_gene: NA
j_gene: TRBJ2-1

CDR3aa: CASSSLMDRDNEQFF
CDR3nt: TGTGCCAGCAGTTCACTGATGGACAGGGACAATGAGCAGTTCTTC
abundance: NA
v_gene: TRBV6-5
d_gene: TRBD1
j_gene: TRBJ2-1

CDR3aa: CASSILQGPSYEQYF
CDR3nt: TGTGCCAGCAGCATCCTACAGGGGCCCTCCTACGAGCAGTACTTC
abundance: few
v_gene: TRBV6-2/TRBV6-3
d_gene: TRBD1
j_gene: TRBJ2-7

CDR3aa: CAMYANTGELFF
CDR3nt: TGTGCCATGTACGCGAACACCGGGGAGCTGTTTTTT
abundance: few
v_gene: TRBV25-1
d_gene: NA
j_gene: TRBJ2-2

CDR3aa: CASSSLAGSDTQYF
CDR3nt: TGTGCCAGCAGCTCTCTAGCGGGTTCAGATACGCAGTATTTT
abundance: many
v_gene: TRBV5-6
d_gene: TRBD2
j_gene: TRBJ2-3

CDR3aa: CASSPPRGADTDTQYF
CDR3nt: TGTGCCAGCAGCCCCCCTAGGGGGGCCGACACAGATACGCAGTATTTT
abundance: few
v_gene: TRBV9
d_gene: NA
j_gene: TRBJ2-3

CDR3aa: CSAREIAYEQYF
CDR3nt: TGCAGTGCTAGGGAGATCGCCTACGAGCAGTACTTC
abundance: NA
v_gene: TRBV20-1
d_gene: NA
j_gene: TRBJ2-7

CDR3aa: CASSRLGTAGELFF
CDR3nt: TGTGCCAGCAGCCGATTAGGGACAGCCGGGGAGCTGTTTTTT
abundance: NA
v_gene: TRBV7-9
d_gene: TRBD1
j_gene: TRBJ2-2

CDR3aa: CSVDEGHYGYTF
CDR3nt: TGCAGCGTTGACGAGGGCCACTATGGCTACACCTTC
abundance: NA
v_gene: TRBV29-1
d_gene: NA
j_gene: TRBJ1-2

CDR3aa: CASAGTHQETQYF
CDR3nt: TGCGCCAGCGCCGGGACACATCAAGAGACCCAGTACTTC
abundance: many
v_gene: TRBV5-1
d_gene: NA
j_gene: TRBJ2-5

CDR3aa: CASSYDSSYNSPLHF
CDR3nt: TGTGCCAGCAGTTACGACAGCTCCTATAATTCACCCCTCCACTTT
abundance: few
v_gene: TRBV28
d_gene: NA
j_gene: TRBJ1-6

CDR3aa: CASSLLRDKGETQYF
CDR3nt: TGTGCCAGCAGCCTCCTCCGGGACAAGGGGGAGACCCAGTACTTC
abundance: few
v_gene: TRBV27
d_gene: NA
j_gene: TRBJ2-5

CDR3aa: CASSVGGTTSPQNEQFF
CDR3nt: TGTGCCAGCAGCGTAGGTGGTACAACTAGCCCCCAGAATGAGCAGTTCTTC
abundance: NA
v_gene: TRBV9
d_gene: NA
j_gene: TRBJ2-1

CDR3aa: CSATVAGGSTDTQYF
CDR3nt: TGCAGTGCTACAGTAGCGGGAGGGAGCACAGATACGCAGTATTTT
abundance: NA
v_gene: TRBV20-1
d_gene: TRBD2
j_gene: TRBJ2-3

CDR3aa: CATSVVAGNYNEQFF
CDR3nt: TGTGCCACCAGTGTGGTAGCGGGAAACTACAATGAGCAGTTCTTC
abundance: few
v_gene: TRBV24-1
d_gene: TRBD2
j_gene: TRBJ2-1

CDR3aa: CASSLRASGSSSYEQYF
CDR3nt: TGCGCCAGCAGCTTAAGAGCGTCAGGGTCTAGCTCCTACGAGCAGTACTTC
abundance: NA
v_gene: TRBV5-1
d_gene: NA
j_gene: TRBJ2-7

CDR3aa: CASLPGRGTGELFF
CDR3nt: TGTGCCAGCCTCCCAGGGCGCGGGACCGGGGAGCTGTTTTTT
abundance: NA
v_gene: TRBV28
d_gene: NA
j_gene: TRBJ2-2

CDR3aa: CASRLQGNTEAFF
CDR3nt: TGTGCCAGCAGACTACAAGGAAACACTGAAGCTTTCTTT
abundance: NA
v_gene: TRBV27
d_gene: NA
j_gene: TRBJ1-1

CDR3aa: CSARRGGQATYEQYF
CDR3nt: TGCAGTGCTAGAAGGGGGGGACAGGCGACCTACGAGCAGTACTTC
abundance: few
v_gene: TRBV20-1
d_gene: NA
j_gene: TRBJ2-7

CDR3aa: CAGRQGFTDTQYF
CDR3nt: TGTGCCGGCCGACAGGGATTCACAGATACGCAGTATTTT
abundance: NA
v_gene: TRBV2
d_gene: TRBD1
j_gene: TRBJ2-3

CDR3aa: CASSQEVLAGYTGELFF
CDR3nt: TGTGCCAGCAGCCAAGAAGTGCTAGCGGGGTACACCGGGGAGCTGTTTTTT
abundance: NA
v_gene: TRBV14
d_gene: TRBD2
j_gene: TRBJ2-2

CDR3aa: CASSRGLAGAMNEQFF
CDR3nt: TGTGCCAGCAGCCGTGGACTAGCGGGAGCTATGAATGAGCAGTTCTTC
abundance: many
v_gene: TRBV4-2
d_gene: TRBD2
j_gene: TRBJ2-1

CDR3aa: CASSYTSFTGELFF
CDR3nt: TGTGCCAGCAGCTACACTAGTTTCACCGGGGAGCTGTTTTTT
abundance: few
v_gene: TRBV11-1
d_gene: NA
j_gene: TRBJ2-2

CDR3aa: CATMDRVGGELFF
CDR3nt: TGTGCCACCATGGACAGGGTTGGCGGGGAGCTGTTTTTT
abundance: few
v_gene: TRBV6-1
d_gene: TRBD1
j_gene: TRBJ2-2

CDR3aa: CASSLEGGRGYEQYF
CDR3nt: TGTGCCAGCAGCTTGGAGGGGGGCAGAGGGTACGAGCAGTACTTC
abundance: NA
v_gene: TRBV5-5
d_gene: NA
j_gene: TRBJ2-7

CDR3aa: CSARRLAGVWTGELFF
CDR3nt: TGCAGTGCTAGAAGACTAGCGGGAGTTTGGACCGGGGAGCTGTTTTTT
abundance: few
v_gene: TRBV20-1
d_gene: TRBD2
j_gene: TRBJ2-2

CDR3aa: CASSPAGVGDTQYF
CDR3nt: TGTGCCAGCAGTCCAGCGGGAGTGGGAGATACGCAGTATTTT
abundance: NA
v_gene: TRBV28
d_gene: TRBD2
j_gene: TRBJ2-3

CDR3aa: CASSLAQYREETQYF
CDR3nt: TGCGCCAGCAGCTTGGCCCAATACAGGGAAGAGACCCAGTACTTC
abundance: NA
v_gene: TRBV5-1
d_gene: NA
j_gene: TRBJ2-5

CDR3aa: CASIQTSGGSYNEQFF
CDR3nt: TGTGCCAGCATTCAGACTAGCGGGGGCTCCTACAATGAGCAGTTCTTC
abundance: few
v_gene: TRBV12-3/TRBV12-4
d_gene: TRBD2
j_gene: TRBJ2-1

CDR3aa: CASSLGTGLFYEQYF
CDR3nt: TGTGCCAGCAGCTTAGGGACAGGGTTGTTCTACGAGCAGTACTTC
abundance: NA
v_gene: TRBV7-9
d_gene: TRBD1
j_gene: TRBJ2-7

CDR3aa: CASSTRDRGRLGQYF
CDR3nt: TGTGCCAGCAGTACCCGGGACAGGGGGCGCCTCGGGCAGTACTTC
abundance: few
v_gene: TRBV6-1
d_gene: TRBD1
j_gene: TRBJ2-7

CDR3aa: CSARKPADMNTEAFF
CDR3nt: TGCAGTGCTAGAAAACCGGCAGACATGAACACTGAAGCTTTCTTT
abundance: few
v_gene: TRBV20-1
d_gene: NA
j_gene: TRBJ1-1

CDR3aa: CASSLSSSGHQETQYF
CDR3nt: TGCGCCAGCAGCTTATCCTCTAGCGGGCACCAAGAGACCCAGTACTTC
abundance: NA
v_gene: TRBV5-1
d_gene: TRBD2
j_gene: TRBJ2-5